This TCR beta chain was documented in a study of T cell responses to AZD1222 COVID-19 vaccine. Study-wide findings and caveats: At study baseline, merely six AZD1222 recipients were seropositive. Most donors were white British and more were female, and clonal diversity was possibly underestimated.

Note on this clone: Its antigen is currently unknown.

Profiling relied on immunoSEQ multiplex PCR, and the TCRdb table lists in-frame clones only, not all of them. The sample yields roughly 120,000 clones, 93% seen once. The origin of this receptor is an adult in good health. The specimen comprised peripheral blood, sampled on day 0 of AZD1222 vaccination.

The CDR3 is CASSEAGTMLQQYF. In DNA form, the CDR3 reads TGTGCCAGCAGTGAAGCTGGGACAATGCTTCAGCAGTACTTC. The J gene is TRBJ2-7, the V gene TRBV2, with D perhaps TRBD1 (6 bases). Trimming left V 0 bases short and J 8 bases short, with 14 bases between. This CDR3 spans 14 amino acids. The germline CDR1 and CDR2 sequences are SNHLY and FYNNEI.